Described below is a single TCR beta chain sequence and its context. Its antigen is not known. Germline lookup yields CDR1 SGHAT and CDR2 FQNNGV. The ends were cut back, 5 bases at V and 6 bases at J, with 16 bases in the middle. CDR3 size: 14 residues. It was with 60 Vbeta and 13 Jbeta primers that the PCR ran. This table comes from immunoSEQ multiplex PCR, and its TCRdb copy is limited to in-frame clones, with some not included. The sample has about 130,000 clones, just over 75% seen once. The source of the sample is a study of cytomegalovirus exposure and HLA in healthy donors. Overall study findings and caveats: It was reportedly the case that the classifier diagnosed cytomegalovirus status with high specificity and sensitivity. Across donors, most TCRs were seen rarely, yet some public ones were widespread.

Material for sequencing was PBMCs. V and J are TRBV11-2 and TRBJ1-2; D is ambiguous. The sequence came from a woman aged 50 to 60 in good health and CMV-seronegative. DNA for the CDR3: TGTGCCAGCAGCCCACGCCAGTCCCCGAATGGCTACACCTTC. This sequence encodes CASSPRQSPNGYTF.